What follows are 13 T cell receptor beta chains derived from one specimen sequenced in a study of Tregs in tolerant kidney transplant recipients. Repertoires were generated with immunoSEQ multiplex PCR, while TCRdb's copy carries only in-frame clones and drops some. Of 62,000 or so clones in the sample, more than 95% were seen once. This material consisted of Tregs from blood, taken before the transplant. The receptors here all came from a human donor who received a combined kidney and bone marrow transplant.

This sequence joins TRBV9 and TRBJ2-7; 12 bases fit TRBD1. This CDR3 has 13 amino acids. The V segment lost 4 bases and the J segment 10 bases; nucleotides outside the gene matches: 6. In germline, CDR1 is SGDLS, CDR2 YYNGEE. DNA of the CDR3: TGTGCCAGCAGCTTCCGGGACAGGGGGCGTCAGTACTTC. As protein: CASSFRDRGRQYF.

V and J are TRBV20-1 and TRBJ2-5, with D perhaps TRBD2 (6 bases). V was trimmed by 3 bases and J by 5 bases, leaving 7 bases between them. In germline, CDR1 is DFQATT, CDR2 SNEGSKA (reference sequence). CDR3 length: 11 residues. The CDR3 nucleotides are TGCAGTGCTAGGGCGGGGGAGACCCAGTACTTC. It codes for CSARAGETQYF.

The V gene is TRBV5-1, the J gene TRBJ2-7; 9 bases line up with TRBD2. Germline loops: CDR1 SGHRS, CDR2 YFSETQ. Trimming at V came to 0 bases and at J to 6 bases, leaving 7 bases not matched to a gene. CDR3 length: 15 amino acids. The CDR3 is CASSLASGTAREQYF. The CDR3 region has the DNA TGCGCCAGCAGCTTGGCTAGCGGGACCGCACGCGAGCAGTACTTC.

This chain connects TRBV6-5 to TRBJ2-5; TRBD2 might be the D (6 bases). The CDR3 is made up of 13 amino acids. V lost 4 bases to trimming and J lost 4 bases, with 10 bases between them. Germline V gene data show CDR1 as MNHEY and CDR2 as SVGAGI. The DNA for the CDR3 is TGTGCCAGCAGTTGGCAGGGAGGAGAGACCCAGTACTTC. This translates into CASSWQGGETQYF.

The chain uses TRBV28 and TRBJ2-5; the D gene is possibly TRBD2 (6 bases). Germline V gene lookup returns CDR1 MDHEN and CDR2 SYDVKM. This CDR3 spans 15 amino acids. V was shortened by 5 bases and J by 0 bases, with 13 bases between the two germline ends. In nucleotides, the CDR3 is TGTGCCAGCAGTCCACTCTCGGGGGACCAAGAGACCCAGTACTTC. Its translation: CASSPLSGDQETQYF.

This chain links TRBV7-2 with TRBJ1-4; weak D call: TRBD1 (5 bases). The germline V and J ends were trimmed by 1 base and 8 bases, with 11 bases remaining between them. CDR3 length: 14 amino acids. Germline CDR1 SGHTA, CDR2 FQGNSA. CDR3 sequence reads: CASSLGGDNEKLFF. The CDR3 DNA is TGTGCCAGCAGCTTAGGGGGGGATAACGAAAAACTGTTTTTT. The full variable domain, completed using reference TRBV7-2 and TRBJ1-4, is GAGVSQSPSNKVTEKGKDVELRCDPISGHTALYWYRQSLGQGLEFLIYFQGNSAPDKSGLPSDRFSAERTGGSVSTLTIQRTQQEDSAVYLCASSLGGDNEKLFFGSGTQLSVL.

The V gene is TRBV5-4, the J gene TRBJ1-2, with TRBD1 matching 8 bases. CDR3 length: 12 residues. Germline CDR1 reads SGHNT; CDR2 reads YYREEE (reference sequence). V trimming: 4 bases; J trimming: 5 bases; junction bases outside the gene matches: 1. CDR3 loop: CASSRTGYGYTF. CDR3 coding DNA: TGTGCCAGCAGCAGGACAGGGTATGGCTACACCTTC.

This chain links TRBV4-1 with TRBJ2-1; tentatively, D is TRBD1 (6 bases). CDR1 and CDR2 from the germline V gene are MGHRA and YSYEKL. The CDR3 spans 18 residues. Trimming cost V 4 bases and J 4 bases, with 23 bases left between them. The CDR3 nucleotides are TGCGCCAGCAGCCTCAATCTCCAGGGACATTTCGATTACAATGAGCAGTTCTTC. It encodes CASSLNLQGHFDYNEQFF.

The chain combines TRBV7-9 with TRBJ2-5; TRBD2 agrees at 7 bases. The germline V gene has CDR1 SEHNR and CDR2 FQNEAQ (reference sequence). This CDR3 region has 17 residues. V lost 0 bases to trimming and J lost 3 bases; unmatched junction nucleotides: 10. The DNA for the CDR3 is TGTGCCAGCAGCTTAGCGGGTACTAGCGAACTAAAAGAGACCCAGTACTTC. Its translation: CASSLAGTSELKETQYF.

The chain is built from TRBV18 and TRBJ2-3, with a possible D match to TRBD1 (5 bases). The CDR3 is 16 amino acids. Germline loops: CDR1 KGHSH, CDR2 LQKENI. The V end was cut by 3 bases, the J end by 2 bases, with 15 bases between. Here the CDR3 reads CASSPQGTAATDTQYF. CDR3 DNA sequence: TGTGCCAGCTCACCGCAGGGTACGGCCGCCACAGATACGCAGTATTTT.

The chain combines TRBV6-6 with TRBJ2-2; D unresolved. Deletions cut 6 bases from V and 6 bases from J, with 11 bases between. Germline V gives CDR1 MNHNY, CDR2 SVGAGI (reference sequence). CDR3 length: 13 amino acids. The CDR3, as DNA: TGTGCCAGCAGGGCACCATTCCCCGGGGAGCTGTTTTTT. Translated, it gives CASRAPFPGELFF.

The J gene is TRBJ2-4, the V gene TRBV11-2; D not certain. Germline CDR1 SGHAT, CDR2 FQNNGV. The CDR3 extends over 15 amino acids. V lost 2 bases and J lost 6, with 14 bases in between. This chain's CDR3 is CASSLNIQRGNIQYF. As DNA, the CDR3 is TGTGCCAGCAGCTTAAACATTCAGAGAGGAAACATTCAGTACTTC.

This chain uses TRBV20-1 with TRBJ1-1, with TRBD1 as a possible D gene (6 bases). V was shortened by 5 bases and J by 8 bases, with 12 bases between the two germline ends. Germline V gene data show CDR1 as DFQATT and CDR2 as SNEGSKA (reference sequence). The CDR3 contains 11 residues. CDR3 in amino acids: CSAGTGTEAFF. Written as DNA, the CDR3 is TGCAGTGCTGGGACCGGGACAGAAGCTTTCTTT.